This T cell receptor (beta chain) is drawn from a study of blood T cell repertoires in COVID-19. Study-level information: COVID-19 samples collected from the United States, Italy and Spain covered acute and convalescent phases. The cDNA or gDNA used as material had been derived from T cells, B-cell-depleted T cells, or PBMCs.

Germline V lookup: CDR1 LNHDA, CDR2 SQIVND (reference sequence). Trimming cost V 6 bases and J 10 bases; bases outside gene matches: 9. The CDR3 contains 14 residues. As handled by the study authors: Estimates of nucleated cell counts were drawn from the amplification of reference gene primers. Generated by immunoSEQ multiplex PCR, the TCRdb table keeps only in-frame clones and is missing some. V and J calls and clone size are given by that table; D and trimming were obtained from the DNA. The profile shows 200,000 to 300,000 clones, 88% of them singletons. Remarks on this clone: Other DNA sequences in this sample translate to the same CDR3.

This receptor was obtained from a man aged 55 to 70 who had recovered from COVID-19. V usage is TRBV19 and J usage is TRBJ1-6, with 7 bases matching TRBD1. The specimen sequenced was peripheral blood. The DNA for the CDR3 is TGTGCCAGTAGCACAGACAGGGTAAACTCACCCCTCCACTTT. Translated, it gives CASSTDRVNSPLHF. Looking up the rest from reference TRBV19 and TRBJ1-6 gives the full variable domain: DGGITQSPKYLFRKEGQNVTLSCEQNLNHDAMYWYRQDPGQGLRLIYYSQIVNDFQKGDIAEGYSVSREKKESFPLTVTSAQKNPTAFYLCASSTDRVNSPLHFGNGTRLTVT.